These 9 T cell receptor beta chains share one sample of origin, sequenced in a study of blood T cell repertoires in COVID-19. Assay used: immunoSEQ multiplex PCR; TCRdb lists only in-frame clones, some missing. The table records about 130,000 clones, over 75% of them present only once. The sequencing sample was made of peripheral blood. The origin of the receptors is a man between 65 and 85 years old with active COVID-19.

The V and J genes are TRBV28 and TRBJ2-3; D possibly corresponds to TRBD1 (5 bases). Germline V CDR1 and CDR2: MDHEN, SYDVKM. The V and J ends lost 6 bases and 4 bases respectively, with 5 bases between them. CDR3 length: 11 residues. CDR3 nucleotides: TGTGCCAGCAGCAGGGCAGATACGCAGTATTTT. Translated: CASSRADTQYF.

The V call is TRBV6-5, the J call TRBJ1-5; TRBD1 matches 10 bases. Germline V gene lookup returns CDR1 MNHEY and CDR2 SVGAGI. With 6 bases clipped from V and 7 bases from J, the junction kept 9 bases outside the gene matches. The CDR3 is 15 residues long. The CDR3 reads CASSQTGGARQPQHF. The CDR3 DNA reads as TGTGCCAGCAGCCAGACAGGGGGCGCGAGGCAGCCCCAGCATTTT.

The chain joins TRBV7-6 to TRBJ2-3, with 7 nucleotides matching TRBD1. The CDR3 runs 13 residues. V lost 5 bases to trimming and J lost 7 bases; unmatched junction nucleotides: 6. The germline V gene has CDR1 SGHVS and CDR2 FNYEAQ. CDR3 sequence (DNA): TGTGCCAGCAGCCCAAGACAGGGAAATACGCAGTATTTT. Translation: CASSPRQGNTQYF. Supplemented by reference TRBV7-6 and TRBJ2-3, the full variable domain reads GAGVSQSPRYKVTKRGQDVALRCDPISGHVSLYWYRQALGQGPEFLTYFNYEAQQDKSGLPNDRFSAERPEGSISTLTIQRTEQRDSAMYRCASSPRQGNTQYFGPGTRLTVL.

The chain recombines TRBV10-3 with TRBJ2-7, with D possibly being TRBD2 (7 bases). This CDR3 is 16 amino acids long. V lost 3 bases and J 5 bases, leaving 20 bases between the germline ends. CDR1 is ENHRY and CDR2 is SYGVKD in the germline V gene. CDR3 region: CAISEIVREGGDEQYF. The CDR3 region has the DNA TGTGCCATCAGTGAAATCGTGAGGGAGGGGGGAGACGAGCAGTACTTC.

The CDR3 loop is CSAPSGGNYGYTF. CDR3 DNA sequence: TGCAGCGCCCCTTCGGGGGGTAACTATGGCTACACCTTC. The gene calls are TRBV29-1 and TRBJ1-2; possibly TRBD1 for D (5 bases). Per the germline V gene, CDR1 is SQVTM and CDR2 is ANQGSEA. V was cut by 7 bases and J by 1 base, with 13 bases left in between. The CDR3 consists of 13 residues. The complete variable domain, with remaining parts taken from reference TRBV29-1 and TRBJ1-2, reads SAVISQKPSRDICQRGTSLTIQCQVDSQVTMMFWYRQQPGQSLTLIATANQGSEATYESGFVIDKFPISRPNLTFSTLTVSNMSPEDSSIYLCSAPSGGNYGYTFGSGTRLTVV.

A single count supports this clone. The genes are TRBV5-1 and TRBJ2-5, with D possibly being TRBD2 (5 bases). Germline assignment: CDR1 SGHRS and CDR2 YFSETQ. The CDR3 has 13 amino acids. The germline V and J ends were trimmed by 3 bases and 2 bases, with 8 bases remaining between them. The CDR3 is CASSYGVQETQYF. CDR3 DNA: TGCGCCAGCAGCTACGGGGTGCAAGAGACCCAGTACTTC.

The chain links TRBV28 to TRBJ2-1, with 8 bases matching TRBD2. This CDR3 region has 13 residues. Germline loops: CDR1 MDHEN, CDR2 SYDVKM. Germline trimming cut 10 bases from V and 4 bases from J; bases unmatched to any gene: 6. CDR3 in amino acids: CATSGGSYNEQFF. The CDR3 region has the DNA TGTGCCACCAGCGGGGGTTCATACAATGAGCAGTTCTTC.

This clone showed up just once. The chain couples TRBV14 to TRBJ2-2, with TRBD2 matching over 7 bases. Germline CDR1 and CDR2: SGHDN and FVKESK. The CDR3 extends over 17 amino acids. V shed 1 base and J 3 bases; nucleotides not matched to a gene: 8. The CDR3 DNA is TGTGCCAGCAGCCAAGCCATCAGCGGGACCCACACCGGGGAGCTGTTTTTT. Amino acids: CASSQAISGTHTGELFF.

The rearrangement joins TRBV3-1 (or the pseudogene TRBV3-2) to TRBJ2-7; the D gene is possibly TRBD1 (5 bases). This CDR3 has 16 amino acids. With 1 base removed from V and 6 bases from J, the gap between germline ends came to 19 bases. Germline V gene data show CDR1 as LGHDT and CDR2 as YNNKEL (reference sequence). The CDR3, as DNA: TGTGCCAGCAGCCAAGTATATACAGGAAGGGAAGGCGAGCAGTACTTC. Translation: CASSQVYTGREGEQYF.